This T cell receptor beta chain was recovered during a study of shared clonotypes between healthy human individuals (TCRdb year 2020). Notes on the research overall: A couple of women and three men aged 18 to 49 years were included in the cohort. For each donor, three plates each were used for CD4 naive and CD4 memory, two plates were used for CD8 naive, and one plate was used for CD8 memory. The study deeply sequenced blood TCR repertoires of five healthy adults to estimate repertoire size and the extent of clonotype sharing between individuals. To increase sequencing depth and limit assay-specific biases, TCR repertoire library preparation and sequencing were carried out by different laboratories using diverse techniques. Leukapheresis yielded between about 0.8 and 9.5 billion PBMCs per donor. Study-wide conclusions, independent of this receptor: Compared with non-shared clonotypes, clonotypes shared by all four sorted-subset donors had higher generation probabilities. Because the study included a small number of donors, the genetic and exposure-history diversity represented was limited. Based on pairwise subsampling, the degree of clonotype sharing among donors was expected to be affected by sequencing depth. Approximately 4.8% of naive CD4, 3.5% of naive CD8, 2.3% of memory CD4, and more than 0.35% of memory CD8 clonotypes were shared across a few donors. Estimated clonotype richness was generally larger for naive than for memory subsets. Only blood was sampled, and tissue TCR repertoires likely differ from those in blood. Even with the large sequencing depth, rarefaction of the sorted-subset datasets indicated that sequencing was incomplete.

Using the deep immunoSEQ assay, TCR CDR3 regions were amplified from genomic DNA by multiplex PCR. Extracted genomic DNA from each cell subset was spread evenly across all wells of several immunoSEQ 96-well plates, with each plate serving as a replicate. For sorted subsets, 150 to 250 ng of genomic DNA, equivalent to about 30,000 T cell genomes, went into each replicate PCR. The purified libraries were quantified using a Qubit 3.0 fluorometer, sized with a Bioanalyzer 2100, and then quantified again using the KAPA Library Quantification kit. Every immunoSEQ 96-well plate was sequenced on a separate single-read 150-cycle Illumina NextSeq 550 flow cell. The paper's data handling went like this. Because the immunoSEQ output included only junctional sequences and no quality scores, the filtering could not be the same as the filtering used for full-length reads. To assign V/J genes and CDR3, sequences were annotated against IMGT germline references using PyIR, a Python wrapper for IgBLAST v1.9. Any read was removed if the V/J assignment was weak (E-value above 1e-6), the CDR3 was missing, or the read contained stop codons, out-of-frame junctions, or ambiguous translated residues. A V3J clonotype was defined by an identical inferred V gene, J gene, and CDR3 amino acid sequence. The percentage overlap between two repertoires was calculated by dividing the number of shared unique clonotypes by the size of the smaller repertoire. Repertoire richness was assessed with RTK rarefaction, the Chao1 estimator, and Recon v2.1 estimates of unobserved clonotypes. For all TCRbeta clonotypes obtained by the gDNA method from a few donors, generation probabilities were computed with OLGA. TCRdb holds this immuneACCESS table with in-frame rearrangements only. Some clones are missing; in checked studies, unresolved V genes explain under half, and the rest has no known cause. From that table come the V and J calls and clone size; the DNA was used to work out D and trimming. Here the sample has 1.4 million or so clones; approximately 98.5% occur a single time. Of the sample, approximately 0.4% is held by the ten largest clones.

CDR1 LNHDA and CDR2 SQIVND are derived from the germline V gene (reference sequence). The CDR3 contains 13 residues, cysteine and phenylalanine counted. Only the CDR3 portion is preserved as DNA: 39 bases, with reading frame beginning at the first base. Trimming takes 7 bases from V and 5 bases from J, and the germline ends sit 12 bases apart. A note on this clone: Its antigen is not yet known. Within one base of it there is no much larger clone, and no base qualities were kept.

Donors were healthy HIV-negative adults with no recently reported acute infections or vaccinations. Every donor was a Caucasian adult residing in Nashville, Tennessee, USA. CD4+ T cells were enriched by magnetic negative selection, after which naive cells were positively selected on CD45RA and the negative fraction was taken as the memory subset. Blood was collected by leukapheresis, and PBMCs were isolated by Ficoll-Histopaque density gradient centrifugation and then cryopreserved in liquid nitrogen vapor phase. Analytical flow cytometry was used to check the purity and quantity of each magnetically sorted T cell population. From each sorted fraction, genomic DNA was isolated and quantified by UV absorbance on a Nanodrop 2000c.

The sequenced sample was naive CD4+ T cells sorted from blood. This sample's cell subset or site label indicates: CD45RA+ positively selected. The sequence was collected from a young man in good health. Rearrangement joined TRBV19 to TRBJ2-1, with no D gene named confidently. The DNA sequence follows: TGTGCCAGTACCCGTGGACCAGACAATGAGCAGTTCTTC. Its protein is CASTRGPDNEQFF. Outside the CDR3, residues come from the reference TRBV19 and TRBJ2-1 proteins, so the full variable domain is: DGGITQSPKYLFRKEGQNVTLSCEQNLNHDAMYWYRQDPGQGLRLIYYSQIVNDFQKGDIAEGYSVSREKKESFPLTVTSAQKNPTAFYLCASTRGPDNEQFFGPGTRLTVL.